Listed here are 11 T cell receptor beta chains from one sample, sequenced in a study of CD8 T cells in Susac syndrome. Random hexamers served to reverse transcribe roughly 0.45 to 1 ug RNA. MiXCR, applied by TCRdb to the immunoSEQ multiplex PCR reads, yields one record per CDR3 protein. This repertoire shows approximately 220,000 distinct CDR3 sequences, 92% found once; its top ten account for 0.1% to 0.15%. The specimen sequenced was CD8+ T cells from PBMCs. These receptors were obtained from a human donor with multiple sclerosis.

In DNA form, the CDR3 reads TGCGCCAGCAGCCAACTAGCGGGGCTCAATGAGCAGTTCTTC. It is translated as CASSQLAGLNEQFF. This chain uses TRBV4-1 with TRBJ2-1; 9 nucleotides line up with TRBD2. Germline CDR1 MGHRA, CDR2 YSYEKL. V lost 2 bases, J lost 6 bases, and 2 bases stayed unmatched. This CDR3 region has 14 residues.

The CDR3 DNA is TGTGCCAGCAGCCCCGTATCTAGCGGCTTACTCACAGATACGCAGTATTTT. This gives the protein CASSPVSSGLLTDTQYF. This rearrangement joins TRBV14 to TRBJ2-3; 7 bases match TRBD2. The V gene end was trimmed by 4 bases and the J gene end by 2 bases; junction bases not matched to a gene: 12. Germline CDR1 SGHDN, CDR2 FVKESK. The CDR3 is 17 amino acids. The full variable domain, its missing parts supplied by reference TRBV14 and TRBJ2-3, is EAGVTQFPSHSVIEKGQTVTLRCDPISGHDNLYWYRRVMGKEIKFLLHFVKESKQDESGMPNNRFLAERTGGTYSTLKVQPAELEDSGVYFCASSPVSSGLLTDTQYFGPGTRLTVL.

This clonotype was observed a handful of times. The V call is TRBV5-6, the J call TRBJ2-7; no clear D. Trimming left V 0 bases short and J 0 bases short, with 4 bases between. There are 13 residues in the CDR3. Germline assignment: CDR1 SGHDT and CDR2 YYEEEE. The CDR3 spells CASSLDLSYEQYF. The CDR3 DNA reads as TGTGCCAGCAGCTTGGACCTCTCCTACGAGCAGTACTTC.

This chain uses TRBV13 with TRBJ2-5; no definite D call. The CDR3 runs 14 residues. The V gene's germline CDR1 is PRHDT and CDR2 FYEKMQ (reference sequence). V dropped 0 bases and J dropped 2 bases, with 7 bases sitting between them. The CDR3 protein is CASSLGVQQETQYF. The DNA of the CDR3 is TGTGCCAGCAGCTTAGGGGTCCAGCAAGAGACCCAGTACTTC.

The V call is TRBV19, the J call TRBJ2-5; D gene unclear. The germline gives CDR1 LNHDA, CDR2 SQIVND (reference sequence). This CDR3 comprises 9 residues. Trimming pared 10 bases from V and 14 bases from J, leaving 14 bases between. CDR3 coding DNA: TGTGCCACACCTACGTCCTCCTACTTC. As protein: CATPTSSYF.

The V gene is TRBV19, the J gene TRBJ2-7; 10 positions agree with TRBD2. V was pared by 7 bases and J by 1 base, with 4 bases of the junction left unmatched. The CDR3 loop spans 14 amino acids. Germline lookup yields CDR1 LNHDA and CDR2 SQIVND (reference sequence). The CDR3 sequence: CASKGTSASYEQYF. CDR3 nucleotide sequence: TGTGCCAGTAAGGGGACTAGCGCATCCTACGAGCAGTACTTC.

The chain joins TRBV5-4 to TRBJ2-1, with D perhaps TRBD2 (5 bases). In germline, CDR1 is SGHNT, CDR2 YYREEE (reference sequence). CDR3 length equals 14 residues. V lost 4 bases and J 7 bases, leaving 15 bases between the germline ends. The chain's CDR3 is CASSRRERTNEQFF. CDR3 coding DNA: TGTGCCAGCAGCCGAAGGGAGAGGACGAATGAGCAGTTCTTC.

The rearrangement uses TRBV7-8 and TRBJ2-3, with TRBD2 as a possible D gene (5 bases). V lost 2 bases and J 2 bases, leaving 11 bases between the germline ends. The CDR3 is made up of 15 amino acids. Germline values: CDR1 SGHVS, CDR2 FQNEAQ. The CDR3 nucleotides are TGTGCCAGCAGCTTACACAGCGGAGACACAGATACGCAGTATTTT. Translated: CASSLHSGDTDTQYF.

The rearrangement joins TRBV19 to TRBJ1-5, with a weak D call TRBD1 (5 bases). Germline V gives CDR1 LNHDA, CDR2 SQIVND (reference sequence). This CDR3 is built from 12 residues. The V end lost 6 bases, the J end lost 7 bases, and 10 bases lay between the germline ends. In nucleotides, the CDR3 is TGTGCCAGTAGGGAGGGGAACCAGCCCCAGCATTTT. This translates into CASREGNQPQHF.

The chain links TRBV11-1 to TRBJ2-3, with D perhaps matching TRBD2 (5 bases). V lost 6 bases to trimming and J lost 2 bases, with 12 bases between them. The CDR3 spans 14 residues. The V gene's germline CDR1 is SGHAT and CDR2 FQDESV (reference sequence). The CDR3 loop reads CASREDRYTDTQYF. Here the CDR3 DNA reads TGTGCCAGCAGGGAGGACCGCTACACAGATACGCAGTATTTT.

The genes are TRBV13 and TRBJ1-1, with TRBD1 as a possible D gene (6 bases). Germline assignment: CDR1 PRHDT and CDR2 FYEKMQ (reference sequence). V lost 5 bases to trimming and J lost 8 bases, with 21 bases between them. CDR3 length: 15 amino acids. CDR3 in DNA: TGTGCCAGCAGCCCCGCTCCCTCGGGAGACAGGGAAGCTTTCTTT. It encodes CASSPAPSGDREAFF.